This T cell receptor beta chain was identified during a study of control samples from healthy donors and cancer patients (dated by TCRdb to the early 2020s). As encoded in the germline V gene, CDR1 is LGHNA while CDR2 is YSLEER. The junction shows trimming of 1 base on V and 2 bases on J, plus 6 bases between the germline ends. Including the terminal cysteine and phenylalanine, the CDR3 comprises 13 residues. This entry keeps only the CDR3 DNA: 39 bases, framed from base 1. The library was prepared using the immunoSEQ multiplex PCR assay. TCRdb took over this immuneACCESS table, retaining in-frame rearrangements with V and J assigned. Such tables are incomplete; in checked studies, under half of the missing clones stem from an unresolved V gene, and the remainder is unexplained. The sample table shows 130,000 or so clones, and around nine tenths are seen once. Together, the top ten hold about 8.7% of the sample.

Worth noting for this clone: Its antigen is not yet known. Nothing much larger sits one base from this clone, and base qualities are not available.

The sequence was obtained from a man aged 35-49 years in good health. The rearranged segments are TRBV4-3 and TRBJ2-7; the D gene is unclear. Sequencing was carried out using blood. The CDR3 reads CASSQVPTYEQYF. The nucleotide sequence reads as follows: TGCGCCAGCAGCCAAGTCCCCACCTACGAGCAGTACTTC.